The 4 T cell receptor beta chains below come from one sample, sequenced in a study of breast tumors, draining lymph nodes, adjacent tissues. TCRdb recomputed calls from the multiplex PCR reads with MiXCR, one row per CDR3 protein. Of tens of thousands of distinct CDR3 sequences in the sample, around 28% were seen once. The lymph nodes were axillary draining lymph nodes from breast cancer patients. The sample was axillary lymph node tissue. These receptors were collected from a female donor with breast cancer. Some clones in this sample may be carry-over from other donors' samples.

In its sample, this clonotype was seen once. The junction departs from germline at one end; a sequencing error may be responsible. The gene calls are TRBV7-9 and TRBJ1-2, with D unresolved. This CDR3 comprises 13 residues. Germline V gene sequence: CDR1 SEHNR, CDR2 FQNEAQ (reference sequence). The CDR3 bases are TGTGCCAGCAGCCCGTCGCAGATTTATGGCTACGCCTTC. Encoded protein: CASSPSQIYGYAF.

Many counts were recorded for this clonotype. For the CDR3, the DNA is TGCAGTGCCTACCCTACGGGACAGGTTATTATTCCGCCTCCCACCGGCCATGGCTACACCTTC. It codes for CSAYPTGQVIIPPPTGHGYTF. The chain links TRBV20-1 to TRBJ1-2, with TRBD1 matching over 8 bases. V trimming: 6 bases; J trimming: 6 bases; junction bases outside the gene matches: 33. Germline V lookup: CDR1 DFQATT, CDR2 SNEGSKA (reference sequence). The CDR3 runs 21 residues.

This clonotype was picked up many times. V usage is TRBV2 and J usage is TRBJ1-5; D not certain. V lost 4 bases to trimming and J lost 0 bases, with 10 bases between them. Germline V lookup: CDR1 SNHLY, CDR2 FYNNEI. The length of the CDR3 is 15 residues. CDR3 sequence: CASSGTENSNQPQHF. The CDR3 DNA follows: TGTGCCAGCAGTGGGACGGAAAATAGCAATCAGCCCCAGCATTTT. Together with reference TRBV2 and TRBJ1-5, the CDR3 gives the full variable domain: EPEVTQTPSHQVTQMGQEVILRCVPISNHLYFYWYRQILGQKVEFLVSFYNNEISEKSEIFDDQFSVERPDGSNFTLKIRSTKLEDSAMYFCASSGTENSNQPQHFGDGTRLSIL.

This clonotype was seen at least ten times. The chain employs TRBV30 and TRBJ2-1; D is perhaps TRBD1 (6 bases). The germline V gene encodes CDR1 GTSNPN and CDR2 SVGIG (reference sequence). V gave up 6 bases and J gave up 0 bases, with 12 bases separating them. The CDR3 length is 14 residues. CDR3: CACERGYSYNEQFF. DNA of the CDR3: TGTGCCTGTGAAAGGGGGTACTCCTACAATGAGCAGTTCTTC.